This T cell receptor (beta chain) was profiled in a study of blood T cell repertoires in COVID-19. The wider study: T cells, B-cell-depleted T cells, or PBMCs provided the cDNA or gDNA that served as material.

Some clones are missing from TCRdb's copy, which holds only in-frame ones; the method was immunoSEQ multiplex PCR. The data contain roughly 250,000 clones, 80% to 90% of them singletons. V shed 3 bases and J shed 0 bases, with 3 bases lying between them. CDR1 MDHEN and CDR2 SYDVKM come from the germline V gene. This CDR3 contains 13 residues. This clonotype was sampled from a man aged 30-40 years with acute or convalescent COVID-19. The sequenced sample consisted of peripheral blood. This chain uses TRBV28 with TRBJ1-3, with D uncertain. CDR3 DNA: TGTGCCAGCAGTTTTCTCTCTGGAAACACCATATATTTT. Translating gives CASSFLSGNTIYF.